This record covers a single T cell receptor (beta chain). The antigen remains undetermined. A read error may account for a junction end that differs from germline. This record belongs to a study of blood T cells in healthy people across ages. Combining a sample-barcoded 5' primer with a J-beta primer mix, a second PCR ran for 7 to 11 cycles. Every sample produced at least 2.5 million CDR3-containing paired-end reads. From the 5' RACE reads, TCRdb called clonotypes with MiXCR, one entry per CDR3 protein. The sample consists of some 900,000 distinct CDR3 sequences, approximately 49% of them appearing once. The CDR3 is made up of 15 amino acids. Germline V CDR1 and CDR2: DFQATT, SNEGSKA (reference sequence). Donor samples were obtained from healthy Caucasian individuals from Russia, aged about 6 to 95. Study outcomes and limitations: Donor CMV status, an unknown factor, possibly confounded changes in expanded clonotypes.

J is TRBJ2-3 and V is TRBV20-1; 10 bases align to TRBD2. The sequencing input was blood. The TCR comes from a man aged 25-45 years in good health. Here the CDR3 reads CSARVTSGATGTQYF. CDR3 bases: TGCAGCGCTAGAGTTACTAGCGGGGCCACAGGTACGCAGTATTTT.